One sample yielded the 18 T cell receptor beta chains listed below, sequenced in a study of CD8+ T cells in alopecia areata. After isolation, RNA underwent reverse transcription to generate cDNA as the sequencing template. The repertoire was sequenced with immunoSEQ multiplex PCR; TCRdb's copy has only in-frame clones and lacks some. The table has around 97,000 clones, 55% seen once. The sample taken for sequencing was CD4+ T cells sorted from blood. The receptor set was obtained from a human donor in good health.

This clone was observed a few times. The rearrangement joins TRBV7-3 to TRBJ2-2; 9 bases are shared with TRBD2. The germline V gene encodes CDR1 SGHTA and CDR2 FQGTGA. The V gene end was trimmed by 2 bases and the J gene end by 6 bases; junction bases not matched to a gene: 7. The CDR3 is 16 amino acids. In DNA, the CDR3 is TGTGCCAGCAGCTTATCGGTTAGCGGGGGAGCCGGGGAGCTGTTTTTT. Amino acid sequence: CASSLSVSGGAGELFF.

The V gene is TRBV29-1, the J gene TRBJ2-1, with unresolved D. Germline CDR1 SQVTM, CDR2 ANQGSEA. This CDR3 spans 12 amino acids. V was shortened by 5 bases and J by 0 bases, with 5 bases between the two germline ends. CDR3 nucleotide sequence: TGCAGCGTTAAGAGCTCCTACAATGAGCAGTTCTTC. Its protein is CSVKSSYNEQFF.

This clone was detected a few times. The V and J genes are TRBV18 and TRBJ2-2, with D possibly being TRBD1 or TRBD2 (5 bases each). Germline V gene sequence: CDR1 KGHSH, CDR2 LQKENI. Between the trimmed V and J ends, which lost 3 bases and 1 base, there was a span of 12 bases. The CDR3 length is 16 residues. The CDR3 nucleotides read TGTGCCAGCTCACCCCAGCCGGGACGGAACACCGGGGAGCTGTTTTTT. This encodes CASSPQPGRNTGELFF.

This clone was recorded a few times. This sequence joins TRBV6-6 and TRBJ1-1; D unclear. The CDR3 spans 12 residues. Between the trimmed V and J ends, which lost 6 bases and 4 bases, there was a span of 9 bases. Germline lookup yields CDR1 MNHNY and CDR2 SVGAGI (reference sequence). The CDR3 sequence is CASSRESTEAFF. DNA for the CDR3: TGTGCCAGCAGCCGAGAAAGCACTGAAGCTTTCTTT.

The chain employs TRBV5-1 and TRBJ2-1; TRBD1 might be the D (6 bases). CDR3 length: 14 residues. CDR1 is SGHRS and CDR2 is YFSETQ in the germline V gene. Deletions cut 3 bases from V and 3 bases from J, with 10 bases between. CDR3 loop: CASSSTGLYNEQFF. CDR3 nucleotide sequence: TGCGCCAGCAGCTCGACAGGACTCTACAATGAGCAGTTCTTC.

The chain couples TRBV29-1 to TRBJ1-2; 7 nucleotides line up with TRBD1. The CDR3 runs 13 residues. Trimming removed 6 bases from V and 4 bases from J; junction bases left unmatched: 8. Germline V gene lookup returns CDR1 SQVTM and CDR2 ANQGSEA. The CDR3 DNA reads TGCAGCGTGCTCCGACAGGGATCCTATGGCTACACCTTC. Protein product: CSVLRQGSYGYTF.

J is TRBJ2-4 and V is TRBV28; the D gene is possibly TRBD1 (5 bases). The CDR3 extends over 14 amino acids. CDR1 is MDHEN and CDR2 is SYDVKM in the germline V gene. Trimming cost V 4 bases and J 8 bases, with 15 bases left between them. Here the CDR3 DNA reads TGTGCCAGCAGTTCAGGGAAGAAGTGGGACATTCAGTACTTC. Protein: CASSSGKKWDIQYF. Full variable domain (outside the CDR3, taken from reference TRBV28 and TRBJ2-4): DVKVTQSSRYLVKRTGEKVFLECVQDMDHENMFWYRQDPGLGLRLIYFSYDVKMKEKGDIPEGYSVSREKKERFSLILESASTNQTSMYLCASSSGKKWDIQYFGAGTRLSVL.

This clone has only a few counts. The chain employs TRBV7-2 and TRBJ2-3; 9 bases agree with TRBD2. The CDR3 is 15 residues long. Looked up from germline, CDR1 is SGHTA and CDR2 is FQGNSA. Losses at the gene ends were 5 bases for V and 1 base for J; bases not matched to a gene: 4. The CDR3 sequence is CASSPSGDGTDTQYF. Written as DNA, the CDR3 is TGTGCCAGCAGCCCTAGCGGGGACGGCACAGATACGCAGTATTTT.

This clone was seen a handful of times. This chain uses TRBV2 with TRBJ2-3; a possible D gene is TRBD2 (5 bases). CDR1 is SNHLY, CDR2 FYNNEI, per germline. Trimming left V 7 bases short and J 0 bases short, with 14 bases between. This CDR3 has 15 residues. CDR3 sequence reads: CASKKILESTDTQYF. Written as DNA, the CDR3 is TGTGCCAGCAAGAAGATACTAGAGAGCACAGATACGCAGTATTTT.

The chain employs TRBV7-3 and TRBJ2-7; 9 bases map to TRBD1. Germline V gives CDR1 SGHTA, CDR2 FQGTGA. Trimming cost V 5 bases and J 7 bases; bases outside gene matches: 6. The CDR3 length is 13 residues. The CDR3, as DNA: TGTGCCAGCAGCCGGGACAGGGAGAGAGAGCAGTACTTC. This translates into CASSRDREREQYF.

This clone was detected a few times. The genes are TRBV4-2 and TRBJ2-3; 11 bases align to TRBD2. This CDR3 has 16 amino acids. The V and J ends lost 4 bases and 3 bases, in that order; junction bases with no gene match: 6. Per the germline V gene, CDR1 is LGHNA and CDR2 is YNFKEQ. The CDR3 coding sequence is TGTGCCAGCAGCCCGCTTCTAGCGGGGGGAACAGATACGCAGTATTTT. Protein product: CASSPLLAGGTDTQYF.

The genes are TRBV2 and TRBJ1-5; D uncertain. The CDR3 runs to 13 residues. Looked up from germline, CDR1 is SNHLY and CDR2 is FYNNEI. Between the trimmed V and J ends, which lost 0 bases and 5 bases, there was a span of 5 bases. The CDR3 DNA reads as TGTGCCAGCAGTGAAGCCGGCGATCAGCCCCAGCATTTT. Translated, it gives CASSEAGDQPQHF. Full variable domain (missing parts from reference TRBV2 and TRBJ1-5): EPEVTQTPSHQVTQMGQEVILRCVPISNHLYFYWYRQILGQKVEFLVSFYNNEISEKSEIFDDQFSVERPDGSNFTLKIRSTKLEDSAMYFCASSEAGDQPQHFGDGTRLSIL.

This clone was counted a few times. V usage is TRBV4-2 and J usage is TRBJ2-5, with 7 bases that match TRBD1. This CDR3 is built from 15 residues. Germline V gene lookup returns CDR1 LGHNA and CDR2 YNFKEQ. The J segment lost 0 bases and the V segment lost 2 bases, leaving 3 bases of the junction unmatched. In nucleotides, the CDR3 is TGTGCCAGCAGCCAACCACAGGGGAACCAAGAGACCCAGTACTTC. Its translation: CASSQPQGNQETQYF.

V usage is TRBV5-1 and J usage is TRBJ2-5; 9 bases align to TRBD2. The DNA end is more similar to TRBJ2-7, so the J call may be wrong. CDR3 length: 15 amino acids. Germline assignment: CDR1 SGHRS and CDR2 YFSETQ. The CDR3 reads CASAQLGGGAYEQYF. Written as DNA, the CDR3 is TGCGCCAGCGCCCAACTAGGCGGGGGGGCTTACGAGCAGTACTTC.

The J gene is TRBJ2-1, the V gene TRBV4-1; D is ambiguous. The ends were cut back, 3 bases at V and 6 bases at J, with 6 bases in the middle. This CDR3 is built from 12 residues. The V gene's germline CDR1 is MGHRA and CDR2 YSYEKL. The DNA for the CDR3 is TGCGCCAGCAGCCACAGTGGCAATGAGCAGTTCTTC. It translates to CASSHSGNEQFF.

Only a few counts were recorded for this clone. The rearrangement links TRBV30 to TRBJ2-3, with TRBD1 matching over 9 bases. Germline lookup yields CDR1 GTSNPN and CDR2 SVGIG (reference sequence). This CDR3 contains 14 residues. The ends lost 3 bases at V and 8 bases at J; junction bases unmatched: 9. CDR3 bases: TGTGCCTGGAGCTCCGGGACAGGGTCGGGTACGCAGTATTTT. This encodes CAWSSGTGSGTQYF.

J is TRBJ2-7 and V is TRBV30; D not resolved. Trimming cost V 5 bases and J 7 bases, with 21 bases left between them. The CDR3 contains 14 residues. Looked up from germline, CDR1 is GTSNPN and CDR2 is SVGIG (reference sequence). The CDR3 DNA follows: TGTGCCTGGGGGCGCAGCTCAGGCGCTTGGGAGCAGTACTTC. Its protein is CAWGRSSGAWEQYF.

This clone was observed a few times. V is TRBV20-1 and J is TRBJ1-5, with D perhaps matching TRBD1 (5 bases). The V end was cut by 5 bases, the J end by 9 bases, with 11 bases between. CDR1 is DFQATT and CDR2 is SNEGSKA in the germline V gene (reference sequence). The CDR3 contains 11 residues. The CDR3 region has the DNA TGCAGTGCTGGGGCCGTAGGGCCCCAGCATTTT. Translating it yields CSAGAVGPQHF.